The clone carrying this T cell receptor (beta chain) was counted only a few times. The data are from a study of T cells in Graves' hyperthyroidism and ophthalmopathy. Over 18 months, lack of ophthalmopathy progression marked Graves' hyperthyroidism as stable. The CDR3 runs 16 residues. Trimming pared 3 bases from V and 3 bases from J, leaving 15 bases between. Germline CDR1 and CDR2: ENHRY and SYGVKD. Amplified regions were TCR beta CDR3 sequences from RNA transcripts. HTBI primers were employed in a first-round RT-PCR of the TCR CDR3. TCRdb passed the multiplex PCR reads through MiXCR, listing each CDR3 protein once. The repertoire includes 550,000 to 800,000 distinct CDR3 sequences, less than 20% of them detected once, and around 8% sits in the top ten.

V gene TRBV10-3 combines with J gene TRBJ2-4; D is possibly TRBD1 or TRBD2 (5 bases each). This clonotype was sampled from a man younger than 35 with Graves' hyperthyroidism. The specimen sequenced was blood. CDR3 nucleotide sequence: TGTGCCATCAGTGAAGGGGTCGGAGGCGGCAAAAACATTCAGTACTTC. Amino acids: CAISEGVGGGKNIQYF.